The 30 T cell receptor beta chains given below trace back to one sample, sequenced in a study of shared clonotypes between healthy human individuals. The protocol was immunoSEQ multiplex PCR, while the TCRdb copy is restricted to in-frame clones and leaves out a portion. Among 1,400,000 or so clones listed, approximately 98.5% were seen once. Sequenced: naive CD4+ T cells sorted from blood. Noted subset: CD45RA+ positively selected. Receptors were obtained from a man aged 25-40 years in good health.

The V and J genes are TRBV14 and TRBJ1-2; 9 nucleotides match TRBD1. This CDR3 has 14 amino acids. Per germline, CDR1 SGHDN and CDR2 FVKESK. The J segment lost 10 bases and the V segment lost 8 bases, leaving 14 bases of the junction unmatched. The CDR3: CASSLGGQGFHYTF. CDR3 DNA sequence: TGTGCCAGCTCGCTAGGGGGACAGGGATTTCACTACACCTTC.

The chain is built from TRBV5-1 and TRBJ2-5; 7 bases are a match to TRBD2. The germline V gene encodes CDR1 SGHRS and CDR2 YFSETQ. The CDR3 extends over 15 amino acids. Germline trimming cut 1 base from V and 2 bases from J; bases unmatched to any gene: 5. The chain's CDR3 is CASSLFLAAQETQYF. The CDR3 bases are TGCGCCAGCAGCTTGTTCCTAGCGGCGCAAGAGACCCAGTACTTC.

The chain recombines TRBV4-1 with TRBJ2-7, with TRBD1 matching 8 bases. The CDR3 covers 14 residues. The germline V gene encodes CDR1 MGHRA and CDR2 YSYEKL. V was clipped by 2 bases and J by 7 bases; unmatched bases: 7. CDR3 nucleotide sequence: TGCGCCAGCAGCCAAAGGCAGGGGGCGCTTGAGCAGTACTTC. Residues: CASSQRQGALEQYF.

V and J are TRBV10-3 and TRBJ2-7; 9 bases match TRBD1. Germline V gene sequence: CDR1 ENHRY, CDR2 SYGVKD. J lost 1 base, V lost 0 bases, and 1 base had no gene match. The CDR3 length is 15 residues. This chain's CDR3 is CAISESDRGSYEQYF. DNA of the CDR3: TGTGCCATCAGTGAGTCGGACAGGGGATCCTACGAGCAGTACTTC.

This chain links TRBV5-8 with TRBJ2-1; D is unclear. Germline V gene lookup returns CDR1 SGHTS and CDR2 YDEGEE. The CDR3 length is 14 residues. Trimming took 1 base from V and 2 from J, leaving 7 bases between them. Here the CDR3 DNA reads TGTGCCAGCAGCTTGAGCTCGCCCTACAATGAGCAGTTCTTC. Translating gives CASSLSSPYNEQFF.

The J gene is TRBJ2-1, the V gene TRBV12-5, with 9 nucleotides matching TRBD2. CDR1 and CDR2 (germline): LGHNT, FRNRAP. With 7 bases clipped from V and 8 bases from J, the junction kept 18 bases outside the gene matches. This CDR3 region has 17 residues. The CDR3 loop is CASARASGTSYYHEQFF. The CDR3 DNA sequence: TGTGCTAGTGCTAGGGCCTCTGGGACTAGCTATTATCATGAGCAGTTCTTC. The full variable domain, in which reference TRBV12-5 and TRBJ2-1 provide the parts outside the CDR3, is DARVTQTPRHKVTEMGQEVTMRCQPILGHNTVFWYRQTMMQGLELLAYFRNRAPLDDSGMPKDRFSAEMPDATLATLKIQPSEPRDSAVYFCASARASGTSYYHEQFFGPGTRLTVL.

The V and J genes are TRBV5-8 and TRBJ2-5; D is possibly TRBD1 (5 bases). The CDR3 consists of 15 residues. Germline V lookup: CDR1 SGHTS, CDR2 YDEGEE. V was cut by 1 base and J by 3 bases, with 13 bases left in between. The CDR3: CASSLSRAMKETQYF. The CDR3 nucleotides are TGTGCCAGCAGCTTGAGCAGGGCCATGAAAGAGACCCAGTACTTC. Looking up the rest from reference TRBV5-8 and TRBJ2-5 gives the full variable domain: EAGVTQSPTHLIKTRGQQATLRCSPISGHTSVYWYQQALGLGLQFLLWYDEGEERNRGNFPPRFSGRQFPNYSSELNVNALELEDSALYLCASSLSRAMKETQYFGPGTRLLVL.

V is TRBV6-6 and J is TRBJ2-2; no firm D call. The germline V gene has CDR1 MNHNY and CDR2 SVGAGI (reference sequence). The CDR3 length is 14 residues. The germline V and J ends were trimmed by 3 bases and 0 bases, with 5 bases remaining between them. CDR3: CASSYPANTGELFF. The CDR3 DNA reads as TGTGCCAGCAGTTATCCCGCGAACACCGGGGAGCTGTTTTTT.

This chain links TRBV5-1 with TRBJ1-4; TRBD1 might be the D (6 bases). This CDR3 has 17 amino acids. Germline values: CDR1 SGHRS, CDR2 YFSETQ. The V end was cut by 4 bases, the J end by 3 bases, with 19 bases between. The CDR3 DNA is TGCGCCAGCAGCCTACGGACAGCCCATCAATCTAATGAAAAACTGTTTTTT. It encodes CASSLRTAHQSNEKLFF.

The gene calls are TRBV6-5 and TRBJ2-7; no clear D. Germline lookup yields CDR1 MNHEY and CDR2 SVGAGI. The V end lost 1 base, the J end lost 0 bases, and 7 bases lay between the germline ends. The length of the CDR3 is 14 residues. The CDR3: CASSYFPGSYEQYF. The DNA for the CDR3 is TGTGCCAGCAGTTACTTTCCAGGCTCCTACGAGCAGTACTTC.

The rearrangement uses TRBV27 and TRBJ2-1; D is undetermined. The germline CDR1 and CDR2 sequences are MNHEY and SMNVEV (reference sequence). This CDR3 has 14 amino acids. The V end lost 2 bases, the J end lost 0 bases, and 5 bases lay between the germline ends. The CDR3 DNA reads TGTGCCAGCAGTTTACGGTACTCCTACAATGAGCAGTTCTTC. It codes for CASSLRYSYNEQFF.

The rearrangement uses TRBV2 and TRBJ1-4; D not certain. Germline V gene data show CDR1 as SNHLY and CDR2 as FYNNEI. With 3 bases removed from V and 0 bases from J, the gap between germline ends came to 14 bases. There are 17 residues in the CDR3. CDR3 in DNA: TGTGCCAGCAGTGAGAGAGTGGTAGTAGCAACTAATGAAAAACTGTTTTTT. Encoded protein: CASSERVVVATNEKLFF.

J is TRBJ2-3 and V is TRBV5-6; 11 nucleotides agree with TRBD2. The CDR3 spans 15 residues. V was clipped by 2 bases and J by 5 bases; unmatched bases: 4. Looked up from germline, CDR1 is SGHDT and CDR2 is YYEEEE. CDR3 DNA sequence: TGTGCCAGCAGCTTTTCTAGCGGGAGGTTAGATACGCAGTATTTT. Amino acids: CASSFSSGRLDTQYF.

The rearrangement joins TRBV5-1 to TRBJ2-1; 8 bases fit TRBD2. The ends lost 2 bases at V and 2 bases at J; junction bases unmatched: 9. Germline V gene data show CDR1 as SGHRS and CDR2 as YFSETQ. The CDR3 is 17 amino acids. CDR3 DNA sequence: TGCGCCAGCAGCTTCGCGGGCGCGGGAGGCGCCTACAATGAGCAGTTCTTC. Translated: CASSFAGAGGAYNEQFF.

On this clone: This specimen includes other DNA sequences encoding the same CDR3. The chain recombines TRBV19 with TRBJ2-3; 13 positions agree with TRBD2. With 5 bases clipped from V and 6 bases from J, the junction kept 5 bases outside the gene matches. The germline gives CDR1 LNHDA, CDR2 SQIVND (reference sequence). CDR3 size: 15 residues. The chain's CDR3 is CASSVLAGGPDTQYF. Here the CDR3 DNA reads TGTGCCAGTAGTGTACTAGCGGGAGGGCCGGATACGCAGTATTTT.

A word on this clone: Other DNA sequences in the sample encode the same CDR3. V is TRBV6-5 and J is TRBJ2-3; no definite D call. V was shortened by 6 bases and J by 0 bases, with 4 bases between the two germline ends. CDR1 and CDR2 (germline): MNHEY, SVGAGI. The CDR3 is made up of 12 amino acids. CDR3 sequence reads: CASSRSTDTQYF. Written as DNA, the CDR3 is TGTGCCAGCAGCCGTAGCACAGATACGCAGTATTTT.

The CDR3 DNA sequence: TGCGCCAGCAGCCCGTTGACTAGCGGGAGGGCTTTCAATGAGCAGTTCTTC. It translates to CASSPLTSGRAFNEQFF. The V gene is TRBV5-1, the J gene TRBJ2-1; 14 nucleotides line up with TRBD2. V lost 4 bases and J lost 6; bases outside the gene matches: 9. In germline, CDR1 is SGHRS, CDR2 YFSETQ. This CDR3 region has 17 residues.

The rearrangement joins TRBV27 to TRBJ2-3, with a possible D match to TRBD2 (5 bases). The CDR3 is made up of 16 amino acids. CDR1 MNHEY and CDR2 SMNVEV come from the germline V gene (reference sequence). V was pared by 6 bases and J by 4 bases, with 20 bases between. CDR3 protein: CASRPSGGRWPDTQYF. The CDR3 coding sequence is TGTGCCAGCAGACCCTCCGGAGGTAGGTGGCCAGATACGCAGTATTTT.

This clone has only one observation. The gene calls are TRBV29-1 and TRBJ1-1, with no clear D. CDR1 and CDR2 (germline): SQVTM, ANQGSEA. V was clipped by 4 bases and J by 0 bases, with 6 bases between them. The CDR3 runs to 12 residues. The CDR3 DNA reads TGCAGCGTTGCGGAGGTGAACACTGAAGCTTTCTTT. It yields the protein CSVAEVNTEAFF.

The chain joins TRBV28 to TRBJ2-5, with 11 positions matching TRBD1. This CDR3 has 16 amino acids. V shed 6 bases and J 5 bases; nucleotides not matched to a gene: 11. Germline V gene sequence: CDR1 MDHEN, CDR2 SYDVKM. The DNA of the CDR3 is TGTGCCAGCAGAAGGACAGGGGGCGCGCAAGTTGAGACCCAGTACTTC. This encodes CASRRTGGAQVETQYF.

V usage is TRBV4-3 and J usage is TRBJ2-1, with 10 bases lining up with TRBD2. The CDR3 runs 16 residues. The germline V gene has CDR1 LGHNA and CDR2 YSLEER. The J segment lost 7 bases and the V segment lost 3 bases, leaving 9 bases of the junction unmatched. The chain's CDR3 is CASSQLTSGTRNEQFF. The CDR3 nucleotides are TGCGCCAGCAGCCAGCTTACTAGCGGGACTAGAAATGAGCAGTTCTTC.

To note about this clone: The sample holds other DNA sequences that translate to the same CDR3. This chain uses TRBV18 with TRBJ2-7; 10 bases map to TRBD2. From germline, CDR1 is KGHSH and CDR2 LQKENI. CDR3 length: 14 residues. The trim removed 2 bases at V and 3 bases at J, leaving 1 base unmatched. The chain's CDR3 is CASSPVAGGYEQYF. The DNA of the CDR3 is TGTGCCAGCTCACCAGTAGCGGGAGGCTACGAGCAGTACTTC.

The chain employs TRBV7-9 and TRBJ2-1; D possibly matches TRBD1 or TRBD2 (5 bases each). Germline-derived CDR1 and CDR2 are SEHNR and FQNEAQ (reference sequence). The CDR3 is 13 residues long. The V end was cut by 5 bases, the J end by 6 bases, with 11 bases between. The CDR3 DNA sequence: TGTGCCAGCAGCACGAGGGGTGGCAATGAGCAGTTCTTC. Amino acids: CASSTRGGNEQFF. Full variable domain (rest looked up from reference TRBV7-9 and TRBJ2-1): DTGVSQNPRHKITKRGQNVTFRCDPISEHNRLYWYRQTLGQGPEFLTYFQNEAQLEKSRLLSDRFSAERPKGSFSTLEIQRTEQGDSAMYLCASSTRGGNEQFFGPGTRLTVL.

The chain joins TRBV6-5 to TRBJ2-7; 10 nucleotides line up with TRBD1. Germline-derived CDR1 and CDR2 are MNHEY and SVGAGI. This CDR3 is 14 amino acids long. The V and J ends lost 11 bases and 6 bases, in that order; junction bases with no gene match: 13. The CDR3 region is CAVATRDRGGEQYF. CDR3 nucleotides: TGTGCCGTAGCCACCCGGGACAGGGGTGGCGAGCAGTACTTC.

CDR3 sequence (DNA): TGTGCCAGCAGTGGACTAGCGGGAGGCCTCTCCAAATCTGGGGAGCAGTACTTC. This translates into CASSGLAGGLSKSGEQYF. This chain connects TRBV28 to TRBJ2-7; 14 positions agree with TRBD2. This CDR3 has 18 residues. V dropped 5 bases and J dropped 7; count of bases not matched to a gene: 16. The germline gives CDR1 MDHEN, CDR2 SYDVKM.

The CDR3 bases are TGTGCCAGCAGCAAGCGACTAGCGGGAGAAGTTTCGTCTCGGGAGCAGTACTTC. This translates into CASSKRLAGEVSSREQYF. The chain employs TRBV21-1 and TRBJ2-7; the D call in the table, TRBD2, was not verified against the DNA. TRBV21-1 is a pseudogene segment. This CDR3 has 18 residues.

The CDR3 coding sequence is TGTGCCAGCACTATTACGTGGGGGACAAGGACGAGGGAAAAACTGTTTTTT. This translates into CASTITWGTRTREKLFF. The chain employs TRBV11-2 and TRBJ1-4, with D tentatively TRBD1 (6 bases). V lost 7 bases, J lost 8 bases, and 26 bases lay in between. This CDR3 region has 17 residues. Germline CDR1 and CDR2: SGHAT and FQNNGV.

The chain is built from TRBV5-4 and TRBJ1-3; TRBD1 is a possible D gene (5 bases). Trimming removed 0 bases at V and 5 bases at J, with 6 bases between. The CDR3 runs to 13 residues. The germline V gene encodes CDR1 SGHNT and CDR2 YYREEE (reference sequence). CDR3 DNA sequence: TGTGCCAGCAGCTTGGGACAGCGAAACACCATATATTTT. It translates to CASSLGQRNTIYF.

In regard to this clone: At the DNA level, this CDR3 is encoded by other sequences in the same sample as well. The chain has TRBV11-3 and TRBJ2-3; D is undetermined. CDR1 and CDR2 (germline): SGHNT, YENEEA. This CDR3 has 13 residues. Trimming took off 0 bases at V and 3 bases at J, with 4 bases between the two ends. CDR3 sequence: CASSLDLTDTQYF. In nucleotides, the CDR3 is TGTGCCAGCAGCTTAGATCTGACAGATACGCAGTATTTT.

The V call is TRBV27, the J call TRBJ2-2, with D possibly being TRBD2 (5 bases). The CDR3 extends over 16 amino acids. V lost 6 bases and J 3 bases, leaving 17 bases between the germline ends. The germline gives CDR1 MNHEY, CDR2 SMNVEV (reference sequence). Written as DNA, the CDR3 is TGTGCCAGCAGCCTACGTGTCGGCGGGTACACCGGGGAGCTGTTTTTT. This sequence encodes CASSLRVGGYTGELFF.